This entry is about one T cell receptor beta chain. The clone's antigen remains unknown. No much larger clone exists at a distance of one base, and base qualities are not known. The record originates from a study of blood T cell repertoires in COVID-19 (dated by TCRdb to the early 2020s). Turning to the overall study: Collaborator samples came from the United States, Italy and Spain and covered acute and convalescent phases of COVID-19. The prospective study material was composed of cDNA or gDNA derived from T cells, B-cell-depleted T cells, or PBMCs. A freely available public database, intended as a resource for researchers studying the immune response to SARS-CoV-2, is where the repertoires were released. Subjects who had been exposed to COVID-19, were actively infected with it, or had recovered from it provided the deeply sampled blood TCRbeta repertoires that made up the dataset. Where HLA class I and class II types were available, the types were taken from metadata supplied by the sample provider, not from assay-based typing. Nearly every sample came with metadata listing a de-identified subject ID, COVID-19 status, age in years and sex. The samples were drawn from the first 160 participants of the ongoing ImmuneRACE study and from roughly 1,300 subjects provided by 6 global collaborators.

TCRbeta CDR3 regions were amplified from genomic DNA using the immunoSEQ Assay, a bias-controlled multiplex PCR. The source study handled its data this way. The number of nucleated cells in each sample was estimated from the amplification of reference gene primers within the assay. Sequence reads were collapsed and filtered to measure the absolute abundance of every unique TCRbeta CDR3 rearrangement. For each sample, productive Simpson clonality was calculated by taking the square root of Simpson's diversity index across productive rearrangements. The clones in this table, taken by TCRdb from immuneACCESS, are in-frame only. Not every clone is retained; where verified, under half of the shortfall comes from an unresolved V gene, and the cause of the rest is unknown. Clone size and V and J calls were adopted from that table, with D and trimming inferred from the DNA. This sample comprises about half a million clones, roughly nine tenths of them detected only once. Clones ranked in the top ten supply about 0.91% of the sample.

In Seattle, one collaborating source enrolled patients while the infection was active and tracked those patients longitudinally over the course of disease. Collaborating institutions collected whole blood in K2EDTA tubes following their own protocols. For TCRbeta analysis, collaborators shipped samples in one of three forms: frozen whole blood, isolated PBMCs, or DNA extracted from either of those sample types. The paper's findings and limits, for the study overall: Clinical and demographic metadata were provided uncurated, with the amount varying by source and participant.

CDR1 ENHRY and CDR2 SYGVKD were looked up in the germline V gene. Counted from cysteine to phenylalanine, this CDR3 has 16 amino acids. Only the CDR3 portion is preserved as DNA: 48 bases, with reading frame beginning at the first base. The germline V and J ends show losses of 0 bases and 2 bases respectively, and no gene match explains 4 bases of the junction. Here the chain combines TRBV10-3 and TRBJ1-2; 9 bases in the middle match TRBD1. The sample consisted of peripheral blood. The receptor's source is a man between 18 and 29 years old with COVID-19, enrolled during active disease. The CDR3 sequence is CAISESGQGVNYGYTF. The nucleotide sequence is given as TGTGCCATCAGTGAGTCGGGACAGGGCGTAAACTATGGCTACACCTTC.